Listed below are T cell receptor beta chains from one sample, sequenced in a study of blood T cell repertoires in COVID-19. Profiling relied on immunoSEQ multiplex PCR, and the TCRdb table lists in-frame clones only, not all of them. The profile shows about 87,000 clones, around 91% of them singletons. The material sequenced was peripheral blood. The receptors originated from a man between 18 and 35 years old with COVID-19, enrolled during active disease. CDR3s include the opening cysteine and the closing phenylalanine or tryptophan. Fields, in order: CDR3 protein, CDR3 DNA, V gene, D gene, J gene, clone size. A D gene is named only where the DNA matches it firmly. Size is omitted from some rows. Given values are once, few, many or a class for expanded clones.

CASSFRVGLGTNEQFF,TGTGCCAGCAGCTTTAGGGTGGGACTAGGGACCAATGAGCAGTTCTTC,TRBV7-3,TRBD2,TRBJ2-1,NA
CASSISGMYNEQFF,TGTGCCAGCAGCATTAGCGGTATGTACAATGAGCAGTTCTTC,TRBV11-1,NA,TRBJ2-1,few
CASSQRGSRYSGNTIYF,TGTGCCAGCAGCCAGAGGGGGTCCAGGTACTCTGGAAACACCATATATTTT,TRBV7-2,NA,TRBJ1-3,NA
CASSGSGRALNGQYF,TGTGCCAGTAGTGGTAGCGGGAGGGCTCTCAACGGGCAGTACTTC,TRBV19,TRBD2,TRBJ2-7,NA
CASSRARVAGSIDTQYF,TGTGCCAGCAGCCGAGCCCGGGTAGCGGGAAGTATAGATACGCAGTATTTT,TRBV7-3,TRBD2,TRBJ2-3,NA
CASSLDSEPGNTIYF,TGTGCCAGCAGCTTGGACAGTGAACCGGGAAACACCATATATTTT,TRBV5-4,NA,TRBJ1-3,NA
CASSVTSGQPQHF,TGTGCCAGCAGCGTGACATCCGGTCAGCCCCAGCATTTT,TRBV9,NA,TRBJ1-5,NA
CASSIEAGGYGYTF,TGTGCCAGTAGTATAGAGGCAGGGGGCTATGGCTACACCTTC,TRBV19,TRBD1,TRBJ1-2,NA
CASSLGSLDTQYF,TGTGCCAGCAGCTTAGGGAGCTTGGATACGCAGTATTTT,TRBV7-9,NA,TRBJ2-3,NA
CASSHSGNNQPQHF,TGTGCCAGCAGCCACTCAGGAAACAATCAGCCCCAGCATTTT,TRBV4-2,NA,TRBJ1-5,NA
CSVRFLGGPYEQYF,TGCAGCGTTAGATTTCTCGGGGGTCCCTACGAGCAGTACTTC,TRBV29-1,NA,TRBJ2-7,NA
CASSTPADVGGYTF,TGTGCCAGCAGTACCCCTGCTGATGTCGGGGGCTACACCTTC,TRBV6-6,NA,TRBJ1-2,NA
CAWPSPLGYTF,TGTGCCTGGCCCTCCCCCCTTGGCTACACCTTC,TRBV30,NA,TRBJ1-2,NA
CAWSVGGRYIDEQFF,TGTGCCTGGAGTGTTGGGGGCAGGTACATCGATGAGCAGTTCTTC,TRBV30,NA,TRBJ2-1,once
CSVPTRVGSGELFF,TGCAGCGTTCCAACTAGGGTCGGGTCCGGGGAGCTGTTTTTT,TRBV29-1,NA,TRBJ2-2,NA
CASSERQGTFEETQYF,TGTGCCAGCAGTGAAAGACAGGGGACATTTGAAGAGACCCAGTACTTC,TRBV2,TRBD1,TRBJ2-5,NA
CASSGGSGRDEQFF,TGTGCCAGCAGCGGAGGTAGCGGGAGGGATGAGCAGTTCTTC,TRBV9,TRBD2,TRBJ2-1,NA
CASSRHRQETQYF,TGTGCCAGCAGTCGACACCGCCAAGAGACCCAGTACTTC,TRBV28,NA,TRBJ2-5,NA